These 9 T cell receptor beta chains were all obtained from the same sample, sequenced in a study of PD-1 and CTLA-4 blockade in melanoma. Libraries were prepared by immunoSEQ multiplex PCR; TCRdb keeps only in-frame clonotypes and omits some of them. There are 20,000 to 25,000 clones in the sample; 88% occur only once, and 6% to 8% lies in the top ten. Sequencing used CD8+ T cells from peripheral blood, obtained before anti-PD-1 treatment. The receptors stem from a human donor with melanoma.

This clone was counted a few times. J is TRBJ2-7 and V is TRBV6-5; D ambiguous. Trimming removed 6 bases at V and 3 bases at J, with 15 bases between. The length of the CDR3 is 14 residues. CDR1 is MNHEY, CDR2 SVGAGI, per germline. This CDR3 reads CASREYDTRYEQYF. CDR3 nucleotides: TGTGCCAGCAGAGAGTACGACACCCGCTACGAGCAGTACTTC.

This clone was seen more than once but under ten times. V is TRBV28 and J is TRBJ2-1; D is possibly TRBD2 (6 bases). The CDR3 length is 15 residues. Germline V gene data show CDR1 as MDHEN and CDR2 as SYDVKM. V gave up 5 bases and J gave up 8 bases, with 19 bases separating them. The CDR3 nucleotides are TGTGCCAGCAGTCGACTAGTCATTCGGAAGGATGAGCAGTTCTTC. This sequence encodes CASSRLVIRKDEQFF. Looking up the rest from reference TRBV28 and TRBJ2-1 gives the full variable domain: DVKVTQSSRYLVKRTGEKVFLECVQDMDHENMFWYRQDPGLGLRLIYFSYDVKMKEKGDIPEGYSVSREKKERFSLILESASTNQTSMYLCASSRLVIRKDEQFFGPGTRLTVL.

The V gene is TRBV5-4, the J gene TRBJ2-2; D perhaps matches TRBD2 (7 bases). Trimming cost V 0 bases and J 7 bases, with 13 bases left between them. CDR1 is SGHNT, CDR2 YYREEE, per germline (reference sequence). The CDR3 is 15 residues long. CDR3 sequence reads: CASSLAGGLDGELFF. The CDR3 nucleotides are TGTGCCAGCAGCTTGGCGGGGGGCCTGGACGGGGAGCTGTTTTTT.

This chain joins TRBV13 and TRBJ2-3, with D perhaps matching TRBD2 (7 bases). The CDR3 is 15 amino acids. The germline V gene encodes CDR1 PRHDT and CDR2 FYEKMQ (reference sequence). With 3 bases removed from V and 5 bases from J, the gap between germline ends came to 15 bases. DNA of the CDR3: TGTGCCAGCAGCTTTAAAGGGGGGGTAGGAGATACGCAGTATTTT. Residues: CASSFKGGVGDTQYF.

A single count supports this clone. The chain couples TRBV27 to TRBJ1-6; D gene ambiguous. In germline, CDR1 is MNHEY, CDR2 SMNVEV (reference sequence). V was shortened by 2 bases and J by 5 bases, with 7 bases between the two germline ends. The CDR3 length is 14 residues. This CDR3 is CASSLGRNNSPLHF. The CDR3, as DNA: TGTGCCAGCAGTTTAGGACGGAATAATTCACCCCTCCACTTT.

V gene TRBV4-2 combines with J gene TRBJ1-2; 10 bases are a match to TRBD1. The V and J ends lost 4 bases and 6 bases, in that order; junction bases with no gene match: 2. Germline V CDR1 and CDR2: LGHNA, YNFKEQ. There are 13 residues in the CDR3. The DNA for the CDR3 is TGTGCCAGCAGCCTGGGGACAGGGGATGGCTACACCTTC. Encoded protein: CASSLGTGDGYTF.

The chain combines TRBV2 with TRBJ1-1; 10 bases align to TRBD1. Per the germline V gene, CDR1 is SNHLY and CDR2 is FYNNEI. CDR3 length: 15 residues. Germline trimming cut 7 bases from V and 4 bases from J; bases unmatched to any gene: 9. The CDR3 here is CASTRGQGISTEAFF. For the CDR3, the DNA is TGTGCCAGCACTAGGGGACAGGGGATCTCCACTGAAGCTTTCTTT.

The chain combines TRBV9 with TRBJ2-2; 8 positions match TRBD2. Germline V gives CDR1 SGDLS, CDR2 YYNGEE. Trimming took 4 bases from V and 0 from J; bases not matched to a gene: 11. The CDR3 runs to 18 residues. The CDR3 reads CASSRRVAGFANTGELFF. The CDR3 coding sequence is TGTGCCAGCAGCCGGAGGGTAGCGGGGTTCGCGAACACCGGGGAGCTGTTTTTT.

This rearrangement joins TRBV3-1 (or the pseudogene TRBV3-2) to TRBJ2-7; D may be TRBD1 (6 bases). The CDR3 covers 15 residues. From germline, CDR1 is LGHDT and CDR2 YNNKEL (reference sequence). Deletions cut 2 bases from V and 3 bases from J, with 14 bases between. CDR3 DNA sequence: TGTGCCAGCAGCCAACTCCGGGACACCGACTACGAGCAGTACTTC. It yields the protein CASSQLRDTDYEQYF.